The 10 T cell receptor beta chains listed next were all sequenced from one sample in a study of T cell repertoires in cytomegalovirus infection. TCRdb called the reads again in MiXCR, with one record for every CDR3 protein. This sample has approximately 500,000 distinct CDR3 sequences, with 11% found just once. Input material: PBMCs. The receptors were sampled from a human donor in good health (CMV status not recorded). Some clones in this sample may be carry-over from other donors' samples.

This clonotype was counted many times. The V and J genes are TRBV23-1 and TRBJ2-7; tentative D call: TRBD1 (5 bases). TRBV23-1 is sorted into the ORF group, with uncertain function. The CDR3 spans 17 residues. The V end lost 1 base, the J end lost 2 bases, and 18 bases lay between the germline ends. In DNA form, the CDR3 reads TGCGCCAGCAGTCAATATATCGGACACTCTATCCCCTACGAGCAGTACTTC. Residues: CASSQYIGHSIPYEQYF.

The table lists this clonotype with a few counts. This chain joins TRBV9 and TRBJ2-1; TRBD1 agrees at 12 bases. From germline, CDR1 is SGDLS and CDR2 YYNGEE. The CDR3 runs 17 residues. The junction had 7 bases not matched to a gene; V was cut back by 4 bases and J by 2 bases. The CDR3 DNA reads as TGTGCCAGCAGCCGAGGGACAGGGGGCACGACCTACAATGAGCAGTTCTTC. Protein: CASSRGTGGTTYNEQFF. Together with reference TRBV9 and TRBJ2-1, the CDR3 gives the full variable domain: DSGVTQTPKHLITATGQRVTLRCSPRSGDLSVYWYQQSLDQGLQFLIQYYNGEERAKGNILERFSAQQFPDLHSELNLSSLELGDSALYFCASSRGTGGTTYNEQFFGPGTRLTVL.

The CDR3: CASSLAPSDTQYF. In nucleotides, the CDR3 is TGTGCCAGCAGCTTAGCTCCTTCTGATACGCAGTATTTT. The V call is TRBV13, the J call TRBJ2-3, with D hard to call. CDR1 and CDR2 from the germline V gene are PRHDT and FYEKMQ (reference sequence). The germline V and J ends were trimmed by 1 base and 6 bases, with 8 bases remaining between them. The CDR3 is made up of 13 amino acids. Variable domain in full (rest from reference TRBV13 and TRBJ2-3): AAGVIQSPRHLIKEKRETATLKCYPIPRHDTVYWYQQGPGQDPQFLISFYEKMQSDKGSIPDRFSAQQFSDYHSELNMSSLELGDSALYFCASSLAPSDTQYFGPGTRLTVL.

The V call is TRBV7-6, the J call TRBJ2-3; perhaps TRBD2 as D (7 bases). The CDR3 length is 17 residues. Trimming shortened V by 4 bases and J by 1 base, and 18 bases separated the two germline ends. CDR1 and CDR2 from the germline V gene are SGHVS and FNYEAQ. Written as DNA, the CDR3 is TGTGCCAGCAGCTCGGACTCTAGGGGGGGTGGCACAGATACGCAGTATTTT. As protein: CASSSDSRGGGTDTQYF.

This clonotype was observed a few times. The rearrangement links TRBV18 to TRBJ2-2; tentatively, D is TRBD1 (5 bases). Germline CDR1 is KGHSH and CDR2 is LQKENI. This CDR3 spans 16 amino acids. Trimming stripped 0 bases from V and 0 bases from J, with 8 bases between. The CDR3 region has the DNA TGTGCCAGCTCACCACCGACAGTGACGAACACCGGGGAGCTGTTTTTT. Protein: CASSPPTVTNTGELFF.

This clonotype came up a few times. This rearrangement joins TRBV20-1 to TRBJ1-4; D is unresolved. Trimming shortened V by 4 bases and J by 5 bases, and 8 bases separated the two germline ends. Germline lookup yields CDR1 DFQATT and CDR2 SNEGSKA (reference sequence). The CDR3 loop spans 12 amino acids. The chain's CDR3 is CSATGGNEKLFF. CDR3 bases: TGCAGTGCTACTGGCGGGAATGAAAAACTGTTTTTT.

The chain uses TRBV7-9 and TRBJ2-3; D is uncertain. Trimming stripped 8 bases from V and 2 bases from J, with 11 bases between. The CDR3 is 13 amino acids. Germline loops: CDR1 SEHNR, CDR2 FQNEAQ (reference sequence). The CDR3 nucleotides read TGTGCCAGCTGCCAGCTGGTCACAGATACGCAGTATTTT. Translation gives CASCQLVTDTQYF.

This clonotype was found many times. The chain recombines TRBV7-2 with TRBJ1-3; 8 bases are shared with TRBD1. CDR3 length: 17 residues. Germline V gene lookup returns CDR1 SGHTA and CDR2 FQGNSA. Trimming at V came to 0 bases and at J to 0 bases, leaving 4 bases not matched to a gene. CDR3 coding DNA: TGTGCCAGCAGCTTAGCGGGGACAGGCGACTCTGGAAACACCATATATTTT. Translating gives CASSLAGTGDSGNTIYF.

This clonotype has ten or more counts. This sequence joins TRBV27 and TRBJ2-3; D not resolved. Per the germline V gene, CDR1 is MNHEY and CDR2 is SMNVEV (reference sequence). The CDR3 covers 15 residues. V gave up 5 bases and J gave up 4 bases, with 16 bases separating them. In DNA, the CDR3 is TGTGCCAGCAGTCCAGGAGCGACTTCCTCAGATACGCAGTATTTT. Its protein is CASSPGATSSDTQYF.

The table lists this clonotype with many counts. V and J are TRBV7-6 and TRBJ2-1; D is perhaps TRBD1 or TRBD2 (5 bases each). V was cut by 5 bases and J by 5 bases, with 19 bases left in between. The V gene's germline CDR1 is SGHVS and CDR2 FNYEAQ. The CDR3 covers 16 residues. In DNA form, the CDR3 reads TGTGCCAGCAGCCTGCCCTTAGAGGGGAGAGACAATGAGCAGTTCTTC. This translates into CASSLPLEGRDNEQFF.